The T cell receptor (beta chain) described here comes from a study of identical twins. Study-wide results and caveats: The analysis was cross-sectional rather than longitudinal within donors.

In the case of this clonotype: Its antigen is currently unknown.

TCRdb used MiXCR to reprocess the 5' RACE reads, holding one entry per CDR3 protein. The sample yields about 240,000 distinct CDR3 sequences, about 10% seen once. V lost 6 bases and J 8 bases, leaving 15 bases between the germline ends. The CDR3 totals 13 residues. The receptor's source is a man aged 50-60 years in good health. Sequencing was done on a sample of memory T cells sorted from blood. This chain links TRBV12-3 or TRBV12-4 with TRBJ2-3; D unclear. CDR3 protein: CASSSGRASTQYF. The DNA for the CDR3 is TGTGCCAGCAGCTCAGGCCGAGCGTCTACGCAGTATTTT.